This T cell receptor (beta chain) originates from a study of Ad26.COV2.S vaccination and SARS-CoV-2 variants. Study background: The study gave Ad26.COV2.S intramuscularly, once or twice 56 days apart. General study results and limits: There was reportedly substantial breadth in spike-specific CD8+ and CD4+ T cell responses after vaccination. It was found that vaccine and placebo recipients had similar non-spike TCR breadth.

TCRdb's copy holds only in-frame clones and misses some; the assay was immunoSEQ multiplex PCR. The table has approximately 250,000 clones, 87% seen once. Trimming took 4 bases from V and 2 from J, leaving 14 bases between them. Germline values: CDR1 GTSNPN, CDR2 SVGIG (reference sequence). The CDR3 contains 14 residues. Treatment meaning: roughly 18 received Ad26.COV2.S at low or high dose, single or two shots; about 5 received placebo; per-sample allocation not given. After the first vaccine or placebo injection, samples were drawn on day 63. In this sample, this clone turned up a few times. Its antigen is not identified.

Sequenced here: peripheral blood, sampled in a trial of Ad26.COV2.S vaccine versus placebo. The receptor comes from a person between 18 and 60 years old who received the Ad26.COV2.S COVID-19 vaccine or a placebo. This sequence joins TRBV30 and TRBJ1-2; maybe TRBD1 (6 bases). CDR3 nucleotide sequence: TGTGCCTGGACTTCGGACAGAAGGAACTATGGCTACACCTTC. This codes for CAWTSDRRNYGYTF. Filled out from reference TRBV30 and TRBJ1-2, the complete variable domain reads SQTIHQWPATLVQPVGSPLSLECTVEGTSNPNLYWYRQAAGRGLQLLFYSVGIGQISSEVPQNLSASRPQDRQFILSSKKLLLSDSGFYLCAWTSDRRNYGYTFGSGTRLTVV.